This TCR beta chain was obtained from a study of T cell changes during pregnancy in multiple sclerosis. This CDR3 spans 14 amino acids. Germline V gives CDR1 LNHDA, CDR2 SQIVND (reference sequence). Between the trimmed V and J ends, which lost 0 bases and 2 bases, there was a span of 7 bases. Only in-frame clones appear in the TCRdb table, and some are missing; sequencing was by immunoSEQ multiplex PCR. The data hold about 38,000 clones, with 91% observed a single time. The sample was CD8+ T cells from peripheral blood mononuclear cells, taken after pregnancy. This sequence joins TRBV19 and TRBJ1-1; D is unclear. The sequence came from a female donor with multiple sclerosis, enrolled in a pregnancy study. The CDR3 protein is CASSIEHYNTEAFF. The CDR3 DNA follows: TGTGCCAGTAGTATAGAACACTACAACACTGAAGCTTTCTTT.